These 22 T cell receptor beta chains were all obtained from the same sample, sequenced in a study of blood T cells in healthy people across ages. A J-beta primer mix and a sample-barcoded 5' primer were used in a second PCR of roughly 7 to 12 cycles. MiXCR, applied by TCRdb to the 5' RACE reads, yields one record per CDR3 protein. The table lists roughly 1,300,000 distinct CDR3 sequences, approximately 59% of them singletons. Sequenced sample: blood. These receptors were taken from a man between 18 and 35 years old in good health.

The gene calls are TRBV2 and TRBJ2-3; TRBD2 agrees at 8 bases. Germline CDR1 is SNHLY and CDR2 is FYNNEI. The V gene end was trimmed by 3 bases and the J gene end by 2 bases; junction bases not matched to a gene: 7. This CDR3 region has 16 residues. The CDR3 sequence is CASSDSSGRYTDTQYF. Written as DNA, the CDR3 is TGTGCCAGCAGTGACTCCAGCGGGAGATACACAGATACGCAGTATTTT.

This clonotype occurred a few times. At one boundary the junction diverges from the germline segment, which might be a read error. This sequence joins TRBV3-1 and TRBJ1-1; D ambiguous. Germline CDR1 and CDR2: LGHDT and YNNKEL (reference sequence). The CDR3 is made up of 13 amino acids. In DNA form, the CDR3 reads TGCGCCAGCAGCCAAGAGAGGAACACTGAAGCTTTCTTT. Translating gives CASSQERNTEAFF.

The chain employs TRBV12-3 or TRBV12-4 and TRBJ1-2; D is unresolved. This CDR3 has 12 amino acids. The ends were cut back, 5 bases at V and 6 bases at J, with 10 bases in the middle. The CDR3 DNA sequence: TGTGCCAGCAGTCTTGAGTTTGATGGCTACACCTTC. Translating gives CASSLEFDGYTF.

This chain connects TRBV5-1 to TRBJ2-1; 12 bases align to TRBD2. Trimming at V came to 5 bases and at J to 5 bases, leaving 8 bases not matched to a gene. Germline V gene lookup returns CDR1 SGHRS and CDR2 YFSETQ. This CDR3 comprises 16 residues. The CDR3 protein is CASRSQLAGGDNEQFF. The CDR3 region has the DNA TGCGCCAGCAGATCACAACTAGCGGGAGGCGACAATGAGCAGTTCTTC. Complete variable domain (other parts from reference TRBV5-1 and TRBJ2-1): KAGVTQTPRYLIKTRGQQVTLSCSPISGHRSVSWYQQTPGQGLQFLFEYFSETQRNKGNFPGRFSGRQFSNSRSEMNVSTLELGDSALYLCASRSQLAGGDNEQFFGPGTRLTVL.

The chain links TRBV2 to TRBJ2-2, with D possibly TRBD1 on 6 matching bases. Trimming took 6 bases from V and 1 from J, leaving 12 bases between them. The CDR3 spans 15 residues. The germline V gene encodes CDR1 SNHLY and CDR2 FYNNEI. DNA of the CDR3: TGTGCCAGCAGGAAATTGGGACAGAACACCGGGGAGCTGTTTTTT. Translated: CASRKLGQNTGELFF.

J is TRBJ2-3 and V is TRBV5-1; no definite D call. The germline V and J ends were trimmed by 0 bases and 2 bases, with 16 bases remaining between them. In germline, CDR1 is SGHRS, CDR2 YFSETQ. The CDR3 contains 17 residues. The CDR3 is CASSLALGPLITDTQYF. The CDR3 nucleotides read TGCGCCAGCAGCTTGGCTCTAGGGCCCCTGATCACAGATACGCAGTATTTT.

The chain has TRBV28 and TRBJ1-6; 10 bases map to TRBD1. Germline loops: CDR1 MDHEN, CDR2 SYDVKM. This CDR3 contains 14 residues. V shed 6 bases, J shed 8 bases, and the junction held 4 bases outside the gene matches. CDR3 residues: CASRTTGGDSPLHF. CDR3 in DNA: TGTGCCAGCAGGACGACAGGGGGCGATTCACCCCTCCACTTT. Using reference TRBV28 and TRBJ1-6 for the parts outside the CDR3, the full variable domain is DVKVTQSSRYLVKRTGEKVFLECVQDMDHENMFWYRQDPGLGLRLIYFSYDVKMKEKGDIPEGYSVSREKKERFSLILESASTNQTSMYLCASRTTGGDSPLHFGNGTRLTVT.

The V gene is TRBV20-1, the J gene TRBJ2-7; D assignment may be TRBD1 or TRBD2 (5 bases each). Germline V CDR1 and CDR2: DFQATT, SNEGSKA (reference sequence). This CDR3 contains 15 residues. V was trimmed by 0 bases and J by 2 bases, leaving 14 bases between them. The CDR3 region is CSARDHQGAAYEQYF. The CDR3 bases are TGCAGTGCTAGAGATCATCAGGGAGCAGCCTACGAGCAGTACTTC.

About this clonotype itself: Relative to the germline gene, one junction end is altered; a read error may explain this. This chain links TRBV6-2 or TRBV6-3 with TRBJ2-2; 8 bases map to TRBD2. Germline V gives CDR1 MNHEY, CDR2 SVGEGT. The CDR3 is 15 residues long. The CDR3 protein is CASTVSRGGTGEMFF. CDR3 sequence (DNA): TGTGCCAGCACCGTTTCTCGGGGGGGTACCGGGGAGATGTTTTTT.

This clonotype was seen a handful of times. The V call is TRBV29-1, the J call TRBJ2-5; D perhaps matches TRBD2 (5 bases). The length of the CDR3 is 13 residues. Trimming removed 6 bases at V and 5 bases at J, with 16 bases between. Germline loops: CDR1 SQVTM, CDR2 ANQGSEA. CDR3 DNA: TGCAGCGTAGTAATGGGGTCGGGGGAGACCCAGTACTTC. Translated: CSVVMGSGETQYF.

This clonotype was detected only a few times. The CDR3 protein is CASSLDRGSDEQYF. The CDR3 DNA reads as TGTGCCAGCAGCTTGGACAGGGGGTCCGATGAGCAGTACTTC. The rearrangement links TRBV7-9 to TRBJ2-1, with TRBD1 matching over 10 bases. The J call is doubtful: the DNA matches TRBJ2-7 better. Germline-derived CDR1 and CDR2 are SEHNR and FQNEAQ (reference sequence). This CDR3 contains 14 residues.

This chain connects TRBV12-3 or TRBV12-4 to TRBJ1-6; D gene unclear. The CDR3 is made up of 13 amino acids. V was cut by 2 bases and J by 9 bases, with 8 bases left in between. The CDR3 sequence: CASSLKEGSPLHF. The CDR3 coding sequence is TGTGCCAGCAGTTTAAAGGAAGGTTCACCCCTCCACTTT.

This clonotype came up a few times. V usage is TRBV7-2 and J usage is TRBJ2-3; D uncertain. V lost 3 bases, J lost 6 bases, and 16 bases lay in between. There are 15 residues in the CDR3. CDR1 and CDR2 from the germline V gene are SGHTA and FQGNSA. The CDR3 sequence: CASSFSWITDDTQYF. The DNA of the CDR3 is TGTGCCAGCAGCTTCTCCTGGATAACAGATGATACGCAGTATTTT. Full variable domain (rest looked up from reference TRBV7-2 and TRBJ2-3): GAGVSQSPSNKVTEKGKDVELRCDPISGHTALYWYRQSLGQGLEFLIYFQGNSAPDKSGLPSDRFSAERTGGSVSTLTIQRTQQEDSAVYLCASSFSWITDDTQYFGPGTRLTVL.

CDR3 bases: TGTGCCAGCAGTTCCGCCACCTATAATTCACCCCTCCACTTT. Translation gives CASSSATYNSPLHF. The rearrangement uses TRBV6-1 and TRBJ1-6, with D unclear. The CDR3 has 14 residues. Germline V lookup: CDR1 MNHNS, CDR2 SASEGT. With 5 bases removed from V and 2 bases from J, the gap between germline ends came to 7 bases.

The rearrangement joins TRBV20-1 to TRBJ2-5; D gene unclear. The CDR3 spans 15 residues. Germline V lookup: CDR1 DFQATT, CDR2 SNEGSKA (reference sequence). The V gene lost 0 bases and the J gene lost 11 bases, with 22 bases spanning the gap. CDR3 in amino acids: CSAREPLRLRSEQYF. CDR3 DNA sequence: TGCAGTGCTAGAGAACCCCTTCGCTTAAGGAGTGAGCAGTACTTC.

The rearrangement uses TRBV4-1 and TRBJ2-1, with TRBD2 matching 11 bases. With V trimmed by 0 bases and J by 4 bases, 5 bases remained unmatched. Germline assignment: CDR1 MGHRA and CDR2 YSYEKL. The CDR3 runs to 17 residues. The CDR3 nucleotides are TGCGCCAGCAGCCAAGAAGGGACTAGCGGACTTTACAATGAGCAGTTCTTC. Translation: CASSQEGTSGLYNEQFF.

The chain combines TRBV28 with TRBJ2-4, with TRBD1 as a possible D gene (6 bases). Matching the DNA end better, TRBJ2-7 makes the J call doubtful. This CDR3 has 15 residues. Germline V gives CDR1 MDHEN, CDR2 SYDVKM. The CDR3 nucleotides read TGTGCCAGCAGTCTATCCAGGGGATACGCGGACGAGCAGTACTTC. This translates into CASSLSRGYADEQYF.

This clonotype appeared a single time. The CDR3 sequence: CARAGLDEQYF. DNA for the CDR3: TGTGCCAGAGCAGGGTTAGACGAGCAGTACTTC. The chain recombines TRBV2 with TRBJ2-5; D perhaps matches TRBD1 (5 bases). The DNA end is more similar to TRBJ2-7, so the J call may be wrong. CDR3 length: 11 residues. Germline V gene lookup returns CDR1 SNHLY and CDR2 FYNNEI.

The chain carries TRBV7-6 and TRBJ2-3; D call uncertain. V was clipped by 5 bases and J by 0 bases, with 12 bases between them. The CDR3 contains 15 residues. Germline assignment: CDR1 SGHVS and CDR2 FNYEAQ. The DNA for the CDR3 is TGTGCCAGCAGCGCCTCCATCGTCAGCACAGATACGCAGTATTTT. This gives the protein CASSASIVSTDTQYF.

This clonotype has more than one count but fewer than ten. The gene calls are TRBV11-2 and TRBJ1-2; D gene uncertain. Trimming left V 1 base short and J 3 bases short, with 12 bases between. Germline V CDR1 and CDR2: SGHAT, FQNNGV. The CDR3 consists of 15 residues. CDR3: CASSLVGGLDYGYTF. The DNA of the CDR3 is TGTGCCAGCAGCTTAGTTGGAGGGTTGGACTATGGCTACACCTTC.

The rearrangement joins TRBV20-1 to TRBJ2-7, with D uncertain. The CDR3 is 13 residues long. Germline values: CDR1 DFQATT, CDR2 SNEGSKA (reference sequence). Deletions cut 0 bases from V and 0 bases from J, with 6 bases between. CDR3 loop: CSARDWSSYEQYF. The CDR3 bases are TGCAGTGCTAGAGACTGGAGCTCCTACGAGCAGTACTTC.

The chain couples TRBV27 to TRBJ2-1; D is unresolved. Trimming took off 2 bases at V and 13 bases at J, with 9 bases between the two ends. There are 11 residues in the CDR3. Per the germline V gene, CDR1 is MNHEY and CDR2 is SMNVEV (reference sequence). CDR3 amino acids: CASSLGVAQFF. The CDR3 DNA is TGTGCCAGCAGTTTAGGAGTAGCCCAGTTCTTC.